Included here is one T cell receptor (beta chain) sequence, with context. This sample was taken from a study of T cell responses to AZD1222 COVID-19 vaccine. As for the study in general: Pooling of second doses given at about 4 or about 12 weeks was done.

The germline V gene has CDR1 SGHRS and CDR2 YFSETQ. The CDR3 length is 13 residues. V lost 4 bases to trimming and J lost 6 bases, with 13 bases between them. Using immunoSEQ multiplex PCR, the repertoire was profiled, and TCRdb retains in-frame clones only, with some absent. Found here are approximately 100,000 clones, approximately 92% of them singletons; the top ten hold roughly 1.1%. This chain joins TRBV5-1 and TRBJ1-2; the D gene is possibly TRBD1 (5 bases). The source of this sequence is an adult in good health. The sample consisted of peripheral blood, taken on day 0 of AZD1222 vaccination. Written as DNA, the CDR3 is TGCGCCAGCAGCCCCGGGGGGGAGAATGGCTACACCTTC. Protein: CASSPGGENGYTF.